This T cell receptor beta chain was captured in a study of molecular identifiers for immune sequencing clone quantification. The ends were cut back, 0 bases at V and 8 bases at J, with 8 bases in the middle. CDR1 is LGHNA and CDR2 is YSLEER in the germline V gene. This CDR3 region has 13 residues. Sorted cells numbering 20,000 to 1,000,000, with 10%, 30% or 50% RNA, yielded the naive CD8 libraries. The bulk TCR libraries were made with methods described before and with listed TCR primers. TCRdb used MiXCR to reprocess the PCR reads, holding one entry per CDR3 protein. The sample consists of roughly 90,000 distinct CDR3 sequences, 25% of them appearing once.

This rearrangement joins TRBV4-3 to TRBJ2-1; D gene unclear. The sequencing sample was made of naive CD8+ T cells from blood, with Jurkat cell RNA spiked in. Subset meaning: FACS-sorted CD8+CD4-CCR7+CD45RA+ naive T cells. The source of this sequence is a human donor in good health. Some libraries in this study had Jurkat cell RNA spiked in. The CDR3 here is CASSQDRAHEQFF. The CDR3 coding sequence is TGCGCCAGCAGCCAAGATCGGGCCCATGAGCAGTTCTTC.